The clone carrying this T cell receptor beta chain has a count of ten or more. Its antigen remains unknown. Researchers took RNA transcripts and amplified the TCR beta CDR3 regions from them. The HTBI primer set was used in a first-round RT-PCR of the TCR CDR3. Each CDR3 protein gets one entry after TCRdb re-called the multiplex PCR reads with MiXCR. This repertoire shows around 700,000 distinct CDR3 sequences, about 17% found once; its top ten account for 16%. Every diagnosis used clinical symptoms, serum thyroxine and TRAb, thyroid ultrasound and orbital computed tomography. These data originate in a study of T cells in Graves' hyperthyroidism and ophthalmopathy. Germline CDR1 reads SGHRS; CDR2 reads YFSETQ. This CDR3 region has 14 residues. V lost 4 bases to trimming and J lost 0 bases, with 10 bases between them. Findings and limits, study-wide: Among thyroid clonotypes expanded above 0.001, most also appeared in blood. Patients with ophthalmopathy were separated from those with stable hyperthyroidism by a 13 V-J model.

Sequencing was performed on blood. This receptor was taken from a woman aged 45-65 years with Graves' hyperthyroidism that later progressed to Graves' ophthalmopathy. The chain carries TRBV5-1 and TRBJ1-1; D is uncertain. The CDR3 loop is CASSEGSVNTEAFF. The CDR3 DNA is TGCGCCAGCAGCGAGGGTTCGGTGAACACTGAAGCTTTCTTT.